What follows describes a single T cell receptor beta chain. Profiling relied on immunoSEQ multiplex PCR, and the TCRdb table lists in-frame clones only, not all of them. The table records about 97,000 clones, about 87% of them present only once. This record belongs to a study of blood T cell repertoires in COVID-19. Sequenced sample: peripheral blood. The receptor was derived from a human donor in a cohort sampled during active COVID-19.

The CDR3 DNA is TGTGCCAGCAGCGCAGACAGGGCAGATACGCAGTATTTT. Residues: CASSADRADTQYF. The chain links TRBV11-1 to TRBJ2-3; TRBD1 matches 7 bases. Germline CDR1 SGHAT, CDR2 FQDESV (reference sequence). CDR3 length equals 13 residues. The V segment lost 5 bases and the J segment 4 bases; nucleotides outside the gene matches: 3.